These 21 T cell receptor beta chains were sequenced from one sample in a study of blood T cell repertoires in COVID-19. Measured with immunoSEQ multiplex PCR; TCRdb has only the in-frame clones, and not every one. The sample lists just over 90,000 clones; about 77% were seen once. The specimen was peripheral blood. Every receptor here comes from a human donor in a cohort sampled during active COVID-19.

This chain connects TRBV2 to TRBJ1-2; D perhaps matches TRBD1 (6 bases). V dropped 4 bases and J dropped 0 bases, with 15 bases sitting between them. Germline values: CDR1 SNHLY, CDR2 FYNNEI. The CDR3 is made up of 16 amino acids. The DNA of the CDR3 is TGTGCCAGCAGTGGGACAGATTATCAAGCTAACTATGGCTACACCTTC. Translating it yields CASSGTDYQANYGYTF.

The V and J genes are TRBV7-3 and TRBJ1-1, with no clear D. The CDR3 sequence is 16 residues long. Trimming shortened V by 5 bases and J by 3 bases, and 19 bases separated the two germline ends. Germline values: CDR1 SGHTA, CDR2 FQGTGA. The CDR3 is CASSPLGGGRDTEAFF. In DNA form, the CDR3 reads TGTGCCAGCAGCCCACTGGGTGGTGGGCGGGACACTGAAGCTTTCTTT.

In regard to this clone: Other DNA sequences within the sample encode an identical CDR3. The chain is built from TRBV5-1 and TRBJ2-6; no clear D gene. The V gene lost 1 base and the J gene lost 0 bases, with 5 bases spanning the gap. The CDR3 has 15 amino acids. CDR1 is SGHRS, CDR2 YFSETQ, per germline. CDR3 coding DNA: TGCGCCAGCAGCTTGCAGGTCTCTGGGGCCAACGTCCTGACTTTC. The encoded protein is CASSLQVSGANVLTF.

The V call is TRBV19, the J call TRBJ1-2; TRBD1 matches at 7 bases. Losses at the gene ends were 1 base for V and 2 bases for J; bases not matched to a gene: 10. The V gene's germline CDR1 is LNHDA and CDR2 SQIVND (reference sequence). The CDR3 runs to 17 residues. The DNA for the CDR3 is TGTGCCAGTAGTATAGTCGCCCAGTCAGGGGGAAACTATGGCTACACCTTC. It codes for CASSIVAQSGGNYGYTF.

This clone was detected only a few times. The V gene is TRBV7-2, the J gene TRBJ1-5, with D tentatively TRBD1 (5 bases). V shed 2 bases and J shed 3 bases, with 11 bases lying between them. The CDR3 contains 15 residues. CDR1 SGHTA and CDR2 FQGNSA come from the germline V gene. The CDR3 sequence: CASSLSRALNQPQHF. DNA for the CDR3: TGTGCCAGCAGCTTATCCAGGGCGCTCAATCAGCCCCAGCATTTT.

The chain links TRBV28 to TRBJ2-1; 7 bases agree with TRBD2. The V gene end was trimmed by 4 bases and the J gene end by 10 bases; junction bases not matched to a gene: 16. CDR1 MDHEN and CDR2 SYDVKM come from the germline V gene. The CDR3 has 16 amino acids. CDR3 loop: CASSSQGGAGHGEQFF. CDR3 DNA: TGTGCCAGCAGTTCCCAGGGAGGAGCGGGGCACGGGGAGCAGTTCTTC. The whole variable domain, filled in from reference TRBV28 and TRBJ2-1, reads DVKVTQSSRYLVKRTGEKVFLECVQDMDHENMFWYRQDPGLGLRLIYFSYDVKMKEKGDIPEGYSVSREKKERFSLILESASTNQTSMYLCASSSQGGAGHGEQFFGPGTRLTVL.

This clone has only a few counts. This CDR3 is also generated by other DNA sequences in the sample. This sequence joins TRBV19 and TRBJ1-3, with D possibly being TRBD1 (5 bases). Germline V gives CDR1 LNHDA, CDR2 SQIVND (reference sequence). V lost 7 bases and J 1 base, leaving 8 bases between the germline ends. CDR3 length: 13 amino acids. CDR3 amino acids: CASTRGSGNTIYF. CDR3 DNA: TGTGCCAGTACTAGGGGATCTGGAAACACCATATATTTT.

The chain has TRBV5-1 and TRBJ2-1; TRBD2 agrees at 11 bases. The CDR3 is 18 residues long. Germline CDR1 is SGHRS and CDR2 is YFSETQ. V lost 0 bases to trimming and J lost 3 bases; unmatched junction nucleotides: 8. CDR3 residues: CASSLATGLADFYNEQFF. CDR3 coding DNA: TGCGCCAGCAGCTTGGCCACGGGACTAGCGGATTTCTACAATGAGCAGTTCTTC.

The J gene is TRBJ2-2, the V gene TRBV28; 7 nucleotides match TRBD2. Germline CDR1 reads MDHEN; CDR2 reads SYDVKM. V lost 10 bases and J lost 0; bases outside the gene matches: 5. CDR3 length: 14 amino acids. The chain's CDR3 is CAIGGTANTGELFF. CDR3 DNA: TGTGCCATCGGGGGGACGGCGAACACCGGGGAGCTGTTTTTT.

This chain uses TRBV27 with TRBJ1-3; D not resolved. Germline V lookup: CDR1 MNHEY, CDR2 SMNVEV (reference sequence). Trimming left V 5 bases short and J 0 bases short, with 8 bases between. This CDR3 comprises 14 residues. The chain's CDR3 is CASSPQSSGNTIYF. The CDR3 DNA sequence: TGTGCCAGCAGTCCACAGAGCTCTGGAAACACCATATATTTT.

The CDR3 DNA is TGTGCCAGTAGTGCACTAGGAGGCTCCTATAATTCACCCCTCCACTTT. It yields the protein CASSALGGSYNSPLHF. The chain combines TRBV19 with TRBJ1-6; D call uncertain. Germline values: CDR1 LNHDA, CDR2 SQIVND (reference sequence). Trimming pared 5 bases from V and 0 bases from J, leaving 11 bases between. CDR3 size: 16 residues.

This clone appeared a single time. V usage is TRBV11-2 and J usage is TRBJ1-2; D not resolved. In germline, CDR1 is SGHAT, CDR2 FQNNGV. V gave up 4 bases and J gave up 5 bases, with 11 bases separating them. This CDR3 spans 13 amino acids. DNA of the CDR3: TGTGCCAGCAGCTCGGTACCGCTTTATGGCTACACCTTC. This sequence encodes CASSSVPLYGYTF.

The gene calls are TRBV5-1 and TRBJ1-2; a weak D match, TRBD1 (6 bases). The V gene lost 4 bases and the J gene lost 5 bases, with 9 bases spanning the gap. The CDR3 sequence is 12 residues long. CDR1 and CDR2 (germline): SGHRS, YFSETQ. CDR3 in amino acids: CASSEQGYGYTF. CDR3 DNA sequence: TGCGCCAGCAGCGAACAGGGATATGGCTACACCTTC.

The rearrangement joins TRBV7-9 to TRBJ2-4; tentative D call: TRBD1 (5 bases). CDR3 size: 16 residues. The germline CDR1 and CDR2 sequences are SEHNR and FQNEAQ (reference sequence). V was shortened by 5 bases and J by 0 bases, with 14 bases between the two germline ends. The CDR3 DNA reads TGTGCCAGCAGCCCACAGGCCACACTAGCCAAAAACATTCAGTACTTC. Its protein is CASSPQATLAKNIQYF.

This clone was counted once. V is TRBV2 and J is TRBJ2-3, with 9 bases aligning to TRBD2. Unmatched junction bases numbered 7, after V lost 3 bases and J lost 6 bases. This CDR3 is 15 amino acids long. The germline gives CDR1 SNHLY, CDR2 FYNNEI. This CDR3 reads CASSDALAGLDTQYF. The CDR3 bases are TGTGCCAGCAGTGATGCCCTAGCGGGATTGGATACGCAGTATTTT.

The V and J genes are TRBV2 and TRBJ2-3; 12 bases match TRBD1. With 4 bases clipped from V and 6 bases from J, the junction kept 5 bases outside the gene matches. This CDR3 comprises 15 residues. The germline CDR1 and CDR2 sequences are SNHLY and FYNNEI. The CDR3 region has the DNA TGTGCCAGCAGTGGGGACAGGGGGCGCGTGGATACGCAGTATTTT. This gives the protein CASSGDRGRVDTQYF.

As DNA, the CDR3 is TGTGCCAGCAGTGAATCCCCGTCGTTCACAGATACGCAGTATTTT. Its protein is CASSESPSFTDTQYF. This rearrangement joins TRBV25-1 to TRBJ2-3; D call uncertain. This CDR3 has 15 residues. The V and J ends lost 1 base and 2 bases respectively, with 10 bases between them. Germline CDR1 reads MGHDK; CDR2 reads SYGVNS.

The V gene is TRBV12-3 or TRBV12-4, the J gene TRBJ2-7; 10 positions match TRBD2. The CDR3 consists of 12 residues. J was trimmed by 12 bases and V by 4 bases; bases with no gene match: 6. CDR3 region: CASSSSGSALYF. The CDR3 DNA is TGTGCCAGCAGTTCTAGCGGGAGTGCACTGTACTTC.

At least ten counts were recorded for this clone. The rearrangement uses TRBV6-5 and TRBJ1-2; D remains ambiguous. In germline, CDR1 is MNHEY, CDR2 SVGAGI. With 8 bases removed from V and 4 bases from J, the gap between germline ends came to 14 bases. This CDR3 is built from 13 residues. The CDR3 reads CASGRGGFYGYTF. The CDR3, as DNA: TGTGCCAGCGGTCGAGGCGGTTTCTATGGCTACACCTTC.

The chain links TRBV5-1 to TRBJ2-3; TRBD2 might be the D (6 bases). Germline values: CDR1 SGHRS, CDR2 YFSETQ. The CDR3 is 16 residues long. Between the trimmed V and J ends, which lost 4 bases and 8 bases, there was a span of 23 bases. The CDR3 nucleotides read TGCGCCAGCAGCCCGGAGGCTAGCGAACTACGAGGTACGCAGTATTTT. Protein: CASSPEASELRGTQYF.

This clone has only a few counts. The V and J genes are TRBV5-1 and TRBJ2-5, with D possibly TRBD1 on 6 matching bases. The CDR3 extends over 14 amino acids. Germline CDR1 SGHRS, CDR2 YFSETQ. V was pared by 2 bases and J by 2 bases, with 10 bases between. This CDR3 is CASSFIGQQETQYF. The CDR3 DNA is TGCGCCAGCAGCTTTATTGGACAGCAAGAGACCCAGTACTTC.